Below are 4 T cell receptor beta chains sequenced from a single sample in a study of cytomegalovirus exposure and HLA in healthy donors. The protocol was immunoSEQ multiplex PCR, while the TCRdb copy is restricted to in-frame clones and leaves out a portion. The repertoire consists of 200,000 to 250,000 clones, with 70% to 90% occurring once and the leading ten covering around 5.4%. The sequenced sample was PBMCs. Receptors were obtained from a woman younger than 35 in good health and CMV-seronegative.

This clone was counted once. V usage is TRBV19 and J usage is TRBJ1-6, with TRBD1 matching 8 bases. This CDR3 is 14 amino acids long. Germline V gene lookup returns CDR1 LNHDA and CDR2 SQIVND (reference sequence). With 6 bases clipped from V and 12 bases from J, the junction kept 10 bases outside the gene matches. CDR3 sequence: CASSDRGRHLPLHF. The CDR3 bases are TGTGCCAGTAGCGACAGGGGCCGGCATCTACCCCTCCACTTT.

This clone has more than one count but fewer than ten. The V gene is TRBV27, the J gene TRBJ1-5, with D possibly TRBD1 on 6 matching bases. The CDR3 totals 14 residues. Germline CDR1 reads MNHEY; CDR2 reads SMNVEV (reference sequence). V lost 2 bases, J lost 4 bases, and 9 bases lay in between. The CDR3 loop is CASSLRDNNQPQHF. The DNA of the CDR3 is TGTGCCAGCAGTTTACGGGACAATAATCAGCCCCAGCATTTT.

The gene calls are TRBV29-1 and TRBJ2-1; TRBD2 matches at 10 bases. The germline gives CDR1 SQVTM, CDR2 ANQGSEA. This CDR3 has 17 amino acids. With V trimmed by 7 bases and J by 0 bases, 12 bases remained unmatched. The CDR3 DNA follows: TGCAGCGCCCGAAGACCGGGACTAGCGAGCTCCTACAATGAGCAGTTCTTC. Translated, it gives CSARRPGLASSYNEQFF.

The chain has TRBV19 and TRBJ1-5; D is perhaps TRBD1 (5 bases). Germline V gives CDR1 LNHDA, CDR2 SQIVND (reference sequence). This CDR3 is 16 amino acids long. V was shortened by 1 base and J by 4 bases, with 14 bases between the two germline ends. Here the CDR3 reads CASSIAGRGKNQPQHF. The CDR3 DNA sequence: TGTGCCAGTAGTATAGCGGGAAGGGGAAAGAATCAGCCCCAGCATTTT.